This TCR beta chain appears in the sequencing data of a study of identical twins. This clonotype was counted many times. The antigen is unknown. Addition of a universal primer site occurred through template switching, and cDNA carried unique molecular identifiers. A single record per CDR3 protein comes from TCRdb applying MiXCR to the 5' RACE reads. The profile shows about 240,000 distinct CDR3 sequences, roughly an eighth of them singletons. The CDR3 is made up of 15 amino acids. V shed 3 bases and J shed 8 bases, with 14 bases lying between them. Germline loops: CDR1 MDHEN, CDR2 SYDVKM. Points from the study as a whole: These conclusions were based on statistical analysis (cross-sectional, not following the same donors). Within beta out-of-frame sequences, the excess sharing observed between twins was weaker. Partial confounding of zero-insertion analyses by invariant MAIT and iNKT cells was possible.

These data are also associated with another study on yellow fever vaccine responses in identical twins.

This sequence originates from a woman younger than 30 in good health. Sample: memory (CD45RO+) T cells sorted from blood. V usage is TRBV28 and J usage is TRBJ2-6, with a weak D call TRBD1 (5 bases). The CDR3 sequence is CASSFGRVESNVLTF. For the CDR3, the DNA is TGTGCCAGCAGTTTCGGCAGGGTGGAGTCCAACGTCCTGACTTTC.